This T cell receptor (beta chain) originates from a study of post-analysis software for immune sequencing data. General study results and limits: Controls had lower frequencies than patients of 4 or 5 TRBV segments, which included TRBV5-6, TRBV5-1 and TRBV20-1. Multiple sclerosis was associated with a significant reduction in normalized Chao1 diversity relative to controls.

V was clipped by 4 bases and J by 7 bases; unmatched bases: 12. From germline, CDR1 is MNHEY and CDR2 SVGAGI. The CDR3 sequence is 15 residues long. Worth noting for this clonotype: Its antigen is still unknown.

The TCR beta cDNA libraries contained unique molecular identifiers. Using its own MiXCR run on the PCR reads, TCRdb lists one record per CDR3 protein. The table shows hundreds of thousands of distinct CDR3 sequences, with roughly 50% occurring only once. The sequence was obtained from a girl aged 5 to 17 with multiple sclerosis. The sequenced sample consisted of blood. The chain has TRBV6-5 and TRBJ2-7; 8 nucleotides match TRBD1. The CDR3 DNA sequence: TGTGCCAGCAGTTCTGGACAGGGAAGGCCTGGGGAGCAGTACTTC. Its translation: CASSSGQGRPGEQYF.